These 15 T cell receptor beta chains were all obtained from the same sample, sequenced in a study of blood T cell repertoires in COVID-19. Measured with immunoSEQ multiplex PCR; TCRdb has only the in-frame clones, and not every one. The sample records approximately 280,000 clones, over 75% being singletons. Input material: peripheral blood. These receptors were obtained from a man younger than 35 with active or convalescent COVID-19.

The chain is built from TRBV7-8 and TRBJ2-4; possibly TRBD2 for D (6 bases). The germline V gene encodes CDR1 SGHVS and CDR2 FQNEAQ. The CDR3 runs 16 residues. Deletions cut 4 bases from V and 5 bases from J, with 18 bases between. As DNA, the CDR3 is TGTGCCAGCAGCTCGCCGCGGGGTATGGTCGAAAACATTCAGTACTTC. Amino acid sequence: CASSSPRGMVENIQYF.

The genes are TRBV11-2 and TRBJ1-6, with TRBD1 matching 12 bases. The CDR3 covers 17 residues. Germline V CDR1 and CDR2: SGHAT, FQNNGV. J was trimmed by 8 bases and V by 5 bases; bases with no gene match: 10. This CDR3 is CASSLRDRGPWDSPLHF. The CDR3 DNA follows: TGTGCCAGCAGCCTCCGGGACAGGGGGCCTTGGGATTCACCCCTCCACTTT.

Written as DNA, the CDR3 is TGTGCCAGCAGCTCGAAAACTTTAGCCAAAAACATTCAGTACTTC. Translating it yields CASSSKTLAKNIQYF. The chain couples TRBV7-2 to TRBJ2-4; unclear D gene. The V end was cut by 4 bases, the J end by 0 bases, with 10 bases between. Germline-derived CDR1 and CDR2 are SGHTA and FQGNSA. The CDR3 spans 15 residues.

This CDR3 reads CASTRDNQPQHF. CDR3 bases: TGTGCCAGCACCCGAGACAATCAGCCCCAGCATTTT. The V and J genes are TRBV12-3 or TRBV12-4 and TRBJ1-5; D unclear. The CDR3 is 12 residues long. The ends were cut back, 7 bases at V and 3 bases at J, with 7 bases in the middle.

The V call is TRBV25-1, the J call TRBJ2-7; perhaps TRBD2 as D (5 bases). The CDR3 is 14 residues long. Germline V gene lookup returns CDR1 MGHDK and CDR2 SYGVNS. Trimming took off 5 bases at V and 3 bases at J, with 14 bases between the two ends. CDR3 nucleotides: TGTGCCAGCAGTCCGCCGGGGTGGGGCTACGAGCAGTACTTC. It is translated as CASSPPGWGYEQYF.

The chain uses TRBV14 and TRBJ2-7; 9 bases agree with TRBD1. V trimming: 4 bases; J trimming: 3 bases; junction bases outside the gene matches: 7. Germline CDR1 and CDR2: SGHDN and FVKESK. The CDR3 is 15 residues long. CDR3 DNA sequence: TGTGCCAGCAGCCCGGGACAGGGACCGTTCTACGAGCAGTACTTC. Protein sequence: CASSPGQGPFYEQYF. Based on the CDR3 plus reference TRBV14 and TRBJ2-7, the full variable domain is EAGVTQFPSHSVIEKGQTVTLRCDPISGHDNLYWYRRVMGKEIKFLLHFVKESKQDESGMPNNRFLAERTGGTYSTLKVQPAELEDSGVYFCASSPGQGPFYEQYFGPGTRLTVT.

In its sample, this clone was seen once. The CDR3 region has the DNA TGTGCCAGCAGCTTAGGGGGGACTAGCACAGATACGCAGTATTTT. The encoded protein is CASSLGGTSTDTQYF. The chain employs TRBV7-3 and TRBJ2-3; weak D call: TRBD2 (6 bases). The CDR3 runs to 15 residues. Germline V CDR1 and CDR2: SGHTA, FQGTGA. V was trimmed by 2 bases and J by 0 bases, leaving 9 bases between them.

CDR3 protein: CASSRDRLANYGYTF. The CDR3 DNA sequence: TGTGCCAGCAGTAGGGACAGGTTAGCCAACTATGGCTACACCTTC. V and J are TRBV2 and TRBJ1-2; 8 nucleotides agree with TRBD1. CDR1 and CDR2 from the germline V gene are SNHLY and FYNNEI. The CDR3 length is 15 residues. Unmatched junction bases numbered 7, after V lost 5 bases and J lost 2 bases.

This clone has only one observation. The chain is built from TRBV13 and TRBJ1-2, with a tentative D call TRBD1 (5 bases). The CDR3 is 12 amino acids. V was cut by 5 bases and J by 12 bases, with 16 bases left in between. Germline V gene lookup returns CDR1 PRHDT and CDR2 FYEKMQ (reference sequence). The CDR3 DNA reads as TGTGCCAGCAGCCGGTGGTGGGGGGATGACACCTTC. Translation: CASSRWWGDDTF. The entire variable domain, with the rest obtained from reference TRBV13 and TRBJ1-2, is as follows: AAGVIQSPRHLIKEKRETATLKCYPIPRHDTVYWYQQGPGQDPQFLISFYEKMQSDKGSIPDRFSAQQFSDYHSELNMSSLELGDSALYFCASSRWWGDDTFGSGTRLTVV.

The chain is built from TRBV24-1 and TRBJ2-3; D is unresolved. Trimming shortened V by 7 bases and J by 5 bases, and 9 bases separated the two germline ends. The CDR3 length is 12 residues. CDR1 KGHDR and CDR2 SFDVKD come from the germline V gene. CDR3 loop: CATSEVGDTQYF. For the CDR3, the DNA is TGTGCCACCAGCGAGGTCGGAGATACGCAGTATTTT.

This chain connects TRBV2 to TRBJ1-5; 7 bases match TRBD1. Per germline, CDR1 SNHLY and CDR2 FYNNEI. This CDR3 is built from 13 residues. V was pared by 10 bases and J by 7 bases, with 10 bases of the junction left unmatched. In nucleotides, the CDR3 is TGTGCCACCGACAGGGTATTAAGGCAGCCCCAGCATTTT. Amino acids: CATDRVLRQPQHF.

The chain couples TRBV19 to TRBJ1-5; D is undetermined. V lost 7 bases, J lost 2 bases, and 15 bases lay in between. The CDR3 contains 15 residues. Germline CDR1 and CDR2: LNHDA and SQIVND (reference sequence). In nucleotides, the CDR3 is TGTGCCAGTAAGAGGAATGGTATAGGCAATCAGCCCCAGCATTTT. The encoded protein is CASKRNGIGNQPQHF. The full variable domain, completed using reference TRBV19 and TRBJ1-5, is DGGITQSPKYLFRKEGQNVTLSCEQNLNHDAMYWYRQDPGQGLRLIYYSQIVNDFQKGDIAEGYSVSREKKESFPLTVTSAQKNPTAFYLCASKRNGIGNQPQHFGDGTRLSIL.

The gene calls are TRBV4-2 and TRBJ2-7; a possible D gene is TRBD2 (6 bases). Per the germline V gene, CDR1 is LGHNA and CDR2 is YNFKEQ. The V gene lost 3 bases and the J gene lost 3 bases, with 15 bases spanning the gap. The CDR3 length is 15 residues. The CDR3 loop reads CASSHYRGAGYEQYF. CDR3 DNA: TGTGCCAGCAGCCATTACCGCGGGGCAGGCTACGAGCAGTACTTC.

The rearrangement uses TRBV7-2 and TRBJ2-5; 14 bases are a match to TRBD2. The germline V gene encodes CDR1 SGHTA and CDR2 FQGNSA. The CDR3 has 18 amino acids. Germline trimming cut 5 bases from V and 4 bases from J; bases unmatched to any gene: 12. The CDR3 nucleotides read TGTGCCAGCAGCACGAGACTAGCGGGGGGGTTGTTACGAGAGACCCAGTACTTC. Its translation: CASSTRLAGGLLRETQYF.

The gene calls are TRBV18 and TRBJ1-2; D is perhaps TRBD1 (5 bases). V was cut by 2 bases and J by 6 bases, with 13 bases left in between. This CDR3 region has 14 residues. Germline V gene lookup returns CDR1 KGHSH and CDR2 LQKENI. CDR3 sequence (DNA): TGTGCCAGCTCACCAGACAGTGCCTCGAATGGCTACACCTTC. It encodes CASSPDSASNGYTF. The complete variable domain, with remaining parts taken from reference TRBV18 and TRBJ1-2, reads NAGVMQNPRHLVRRRGQEARLRCSPMKGHSHVYWYRQLPEEGLKFMVYLQKENIIDESGMPKERFSAEFPKEGPSILRIQQVVRGDSAAYFCASSPDSASNGYTFGSGTRLTVV.